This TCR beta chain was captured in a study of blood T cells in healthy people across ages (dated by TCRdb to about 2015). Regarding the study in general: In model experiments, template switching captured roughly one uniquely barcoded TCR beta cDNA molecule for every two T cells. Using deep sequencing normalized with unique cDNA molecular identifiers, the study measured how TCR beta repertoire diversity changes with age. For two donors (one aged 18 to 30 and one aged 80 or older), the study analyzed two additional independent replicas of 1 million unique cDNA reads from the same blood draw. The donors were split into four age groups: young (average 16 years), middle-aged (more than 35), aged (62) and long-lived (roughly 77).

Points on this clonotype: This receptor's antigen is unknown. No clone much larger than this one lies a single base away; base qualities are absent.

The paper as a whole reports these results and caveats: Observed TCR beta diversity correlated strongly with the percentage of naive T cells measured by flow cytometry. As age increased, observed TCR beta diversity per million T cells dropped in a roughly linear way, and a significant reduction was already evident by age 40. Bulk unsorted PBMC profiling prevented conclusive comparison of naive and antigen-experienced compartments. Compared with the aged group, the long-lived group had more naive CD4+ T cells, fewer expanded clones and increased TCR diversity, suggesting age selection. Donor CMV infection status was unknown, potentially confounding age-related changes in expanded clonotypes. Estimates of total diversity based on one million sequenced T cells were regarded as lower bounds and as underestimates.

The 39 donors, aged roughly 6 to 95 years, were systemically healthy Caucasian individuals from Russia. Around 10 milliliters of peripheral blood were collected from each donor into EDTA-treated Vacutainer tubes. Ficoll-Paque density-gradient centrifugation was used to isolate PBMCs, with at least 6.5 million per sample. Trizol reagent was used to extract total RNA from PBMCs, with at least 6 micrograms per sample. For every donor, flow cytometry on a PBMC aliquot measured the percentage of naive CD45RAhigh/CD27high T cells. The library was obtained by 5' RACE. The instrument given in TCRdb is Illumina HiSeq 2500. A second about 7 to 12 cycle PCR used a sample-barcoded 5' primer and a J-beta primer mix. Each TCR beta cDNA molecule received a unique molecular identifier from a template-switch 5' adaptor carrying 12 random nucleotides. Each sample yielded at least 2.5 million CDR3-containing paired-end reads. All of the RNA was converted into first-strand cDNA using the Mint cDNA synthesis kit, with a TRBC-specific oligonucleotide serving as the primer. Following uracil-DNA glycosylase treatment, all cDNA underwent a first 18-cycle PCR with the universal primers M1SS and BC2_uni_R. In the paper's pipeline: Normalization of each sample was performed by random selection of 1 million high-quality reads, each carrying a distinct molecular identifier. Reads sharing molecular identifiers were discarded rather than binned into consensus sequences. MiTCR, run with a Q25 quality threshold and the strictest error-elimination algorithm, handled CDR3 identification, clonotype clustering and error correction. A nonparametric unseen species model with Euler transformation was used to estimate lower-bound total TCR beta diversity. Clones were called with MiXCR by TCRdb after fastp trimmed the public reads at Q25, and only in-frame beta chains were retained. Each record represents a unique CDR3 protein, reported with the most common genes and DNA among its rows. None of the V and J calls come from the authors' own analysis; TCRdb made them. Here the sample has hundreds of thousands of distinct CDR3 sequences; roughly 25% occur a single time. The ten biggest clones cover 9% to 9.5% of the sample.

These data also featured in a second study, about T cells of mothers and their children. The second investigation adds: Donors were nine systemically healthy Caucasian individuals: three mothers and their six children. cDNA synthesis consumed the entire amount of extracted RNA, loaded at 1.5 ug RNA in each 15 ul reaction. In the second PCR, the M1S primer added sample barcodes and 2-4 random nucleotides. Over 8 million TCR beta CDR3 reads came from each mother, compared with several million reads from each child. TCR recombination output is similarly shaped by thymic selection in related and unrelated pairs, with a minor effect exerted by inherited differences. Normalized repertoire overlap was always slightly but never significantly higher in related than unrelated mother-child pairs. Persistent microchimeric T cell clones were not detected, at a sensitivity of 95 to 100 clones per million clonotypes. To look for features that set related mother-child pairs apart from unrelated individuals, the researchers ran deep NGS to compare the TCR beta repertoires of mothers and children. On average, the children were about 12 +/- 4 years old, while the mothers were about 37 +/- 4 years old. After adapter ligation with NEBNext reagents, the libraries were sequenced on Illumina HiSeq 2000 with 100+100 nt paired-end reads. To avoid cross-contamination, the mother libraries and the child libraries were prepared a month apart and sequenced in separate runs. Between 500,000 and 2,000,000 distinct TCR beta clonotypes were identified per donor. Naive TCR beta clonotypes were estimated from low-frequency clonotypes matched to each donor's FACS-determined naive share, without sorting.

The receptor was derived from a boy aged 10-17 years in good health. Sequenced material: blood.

Read as DNA, the sequence is TGTGCCAGCAGACTTCACCTGACAGGGGTCGGCTACACCTTC. The encoded protein is CASRLHLTGVGYTF. This sequence uses TRBV27 and TRBJ1-2; the central 8 bases match TRBD1. Via the germline V gene (reference sequence), CDR1 is MNHEY and CDR2 SMNVEV. V is cut back by 6 bases and J by 8 bases, with 11 bases in the junction unmatched. The CDR3 runs 14 residues from the cysteine to the phenylalanine. The read is trimmed to its CDR3 DNA, 42 bases read in frame from base 1.